One and the same sample provided the 6 T cell receptor beta chains below, sequenced in a study of Ad26.COV2.S vaccination and SARS-CoV-2 variants. TCRdb keeps only in-frame clones here, not all; method: immunoSEQ multiplex PCR. The profile shows hundreds of thousands of clones, about 87% of them singletons. Sample treatment: roughly 19 received Ad26.COV2.S at low or high dose, single or two shots; several received placebo; per-sample allocation not given. Samples were taken on day 63 after the first vaccine or placebo injection. The sample in question was peripheral blood, obtained in a trial of Ad26.COV2.S vaccine versus placebo. The receptor source for this set is a person aged 18-60 years who received the Ad26.COV2.S COVID-19 vaccine or a placebo.

The chain employs TRBV18 and TRBJ2-7; 8 nucleotides match TRBD1. The junction had 2 bases not matched to a gene; V was cut back by 3 bases and J by 7 bases. Germline CDR1 KGHSH, CDR2 LQKENI. This CDR3 spans 12 amino acids. The CDR3 DNA sequence: TGTGCCAGCTCACCCGACAGGGGAGAGCAGTACTTC. This codes for CASSPDRGEQYF.

This chain links TRBV5-1 with TRBJ2-2; D is uncertain. Trimming removed 4 bases at V and 1 base at J, with 14 bases between. The CDR3 spans 16 residues. CDR1 is SGHRS and CDR2 is YFSETQ in the germline V gene. The DNA of the CDR3 is TGCGCCAGCAGCACCCCCTTAGTGCGGAACACCGGGGAGCTGTTTTTT. Residues: CASSTPLVRNTGELFF.

The chain combines TRBV10-2 with TRBJ1-3, with D possibly matching TRBD1 (6 bases). There are 15 residues in the CDR3. Deletions cut 6 bases from V and 7 bases from J, with 19 bases between. Germline V lookup: CDR1 WSHSY, CDR2 SAAADI. CDR3 DNA sequence: TGCGCCAGCAGGGGGGCAGGAGGGGCGGAGAACACCATATATTTT. Protein product: CASRGAGGAENTIYF.

This chain links TRBV19 with TRBJ2-1, with 10 bases aligning to TRBD2. Per the germline V gene, CDR1 is LNHDA and CDR2 is SQIVND (reference sequence). With 1 base clipped from V and 0 bases from J, the junction kept 6 bases outside the gene matches. The CDR3 runs 18 residues. The CDR3 DNA reads as TGTGCCAGTAGTATAGGTCCTAGCGGGGGATCCTCCTACAATGAGCAGTTCTTC. Its protein is CASSIGPSGGSSYNEQFF. Complete variable domain (other parts from reference TRBV19 and TRBJ2-1): DGGITQSPKYLFRKEGQNVTLSCEQNLNHDAMYWYRQDPGQGLRLIYYSQIVNDFQKGDIAEGYSVSREKKESFPLTVTSAQKNPTAFYLCASSIGPSGGSSYNEQFFGPGTRLTVL.

V gene TRBV18 combines with J gene TRBJ2-5; D remains ambiguous. CDR1 is KGHSH, CDR2 LQKENI, per germline. Between the trimmed V and J ends, which lost 0 bases and 0 bases, there was a span of 8 bases. The CDR3 covers 15 residues. CDR3 sequence: CASSPPGRDQETQYF. As DNA, the CDR3 is TGTGCCAGCTCACCACCCGGACGAGACCAAGAGACCCAGTACTTC.

This sequence joins TRBV11-3 and TRBJ1-1, with a tentative D call TRBD1 (6 bases). The length of the CDR3 is 14 residues. V lost 5 bases to trimming and J lost 3 bases, with 13 bases between them. The germline CDR1 and CDR2 sequences are SGHNT and YENEEA. The CDR3 nucleotides are TGTGCCAGCAGCCACAGGGCCGGGGACACTGAAGCTTTCTTT. Its translation is CASSHRAGDTEAFF.